This T cell receptor beta chain was sequenced in a study of blood T cell repertoires in COVID-19. The data were produced by immunoSEQ multiplex PCR, yet TCRdb's version contains in-frame clones alone and is incomplete. The sample holds 200,000 or so clones, 84% seen once. The CDR3 runs 16 residues. Germline CDR1 reads MNHEY; CDR2 reads SMNVEV (reference sequence). Trimming took 3 bases from V and 0 from J, leaving 12 bases between them. The chain is built from TRBV27 and TRBJ2-1; D is unresolved. The sequence was obtained from a woman between 25 and 40 years old who had recovered from COVID-19. Sequences were obtained from peripheral blood. The CDR3 loop reads CASSFLGFPSYNEQFF. Here the CDR3 DNA reads TGTGCCAGCAGTTTTTTGGGCTTCCCCTCCTACAATGAGCAGTTCTTC.